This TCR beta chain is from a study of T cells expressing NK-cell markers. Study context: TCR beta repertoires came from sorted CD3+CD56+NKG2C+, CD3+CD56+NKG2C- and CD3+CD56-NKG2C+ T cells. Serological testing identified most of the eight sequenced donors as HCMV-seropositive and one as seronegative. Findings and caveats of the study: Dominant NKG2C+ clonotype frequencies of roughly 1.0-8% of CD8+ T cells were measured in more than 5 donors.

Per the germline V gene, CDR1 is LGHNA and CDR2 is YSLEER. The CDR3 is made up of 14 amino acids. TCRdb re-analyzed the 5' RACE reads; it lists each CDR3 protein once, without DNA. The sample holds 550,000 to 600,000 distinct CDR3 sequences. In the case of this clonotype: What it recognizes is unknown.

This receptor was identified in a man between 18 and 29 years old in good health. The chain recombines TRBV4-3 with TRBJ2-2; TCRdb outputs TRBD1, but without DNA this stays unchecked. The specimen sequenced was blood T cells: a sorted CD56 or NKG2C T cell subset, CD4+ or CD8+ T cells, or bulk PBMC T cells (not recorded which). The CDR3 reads CASSQDKGGGELFF.